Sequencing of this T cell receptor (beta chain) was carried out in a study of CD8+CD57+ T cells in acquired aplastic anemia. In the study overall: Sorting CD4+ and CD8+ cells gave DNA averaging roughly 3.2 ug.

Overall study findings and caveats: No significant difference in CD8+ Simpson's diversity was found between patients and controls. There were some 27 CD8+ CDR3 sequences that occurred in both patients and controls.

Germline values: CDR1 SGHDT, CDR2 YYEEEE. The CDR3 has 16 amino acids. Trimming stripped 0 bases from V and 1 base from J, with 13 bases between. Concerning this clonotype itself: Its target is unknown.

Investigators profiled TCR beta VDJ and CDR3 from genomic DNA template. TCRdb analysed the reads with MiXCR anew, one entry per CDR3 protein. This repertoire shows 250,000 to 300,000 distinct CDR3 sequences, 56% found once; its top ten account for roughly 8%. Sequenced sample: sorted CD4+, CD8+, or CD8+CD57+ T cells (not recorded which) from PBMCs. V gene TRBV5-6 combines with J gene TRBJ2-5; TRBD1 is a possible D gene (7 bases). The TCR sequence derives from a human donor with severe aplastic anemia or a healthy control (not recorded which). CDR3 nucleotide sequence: TGTGCCAGCAGCTTGGGCCCAGGGGGGCTCCAAGAGACCCAGTACTTC. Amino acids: CASSLGPGGLQETQYF.